Listed below are T cell receptor beta chains from one sample, sequenced in a study of sequential checkpoint blockade in melanoma. Sequenced by immunoSEQ multiplex PCR; TCRdb stores in-frame clones only, minus some. The sample includes about 970 clones, over 20% of them seen just once. This sample comprised tumor tissue (inferred from file names), obtained from a patient given nivolumab and ipilimumab in sequence. These TCRs come from a human donor with melanoma. The CDR3 runs from the conserved cysteine through the conserved F or W. The order of the fields is V gene, J gene, clone size, CDR3 length, D gene, CDR3 DNA, CDR3 protein. D genes are given only for firm matches. Expanded clones get a size class; other rows say once, few or many, or leave the size out.

>TRBV11-3|TRBJ2-3|-|14|-
TGTGCCAGCAGCTTAGTTACAGGGACAGATACGCAGTATTTT
CASSLVTGTDTQYF
>TRBV11-3|TRBJ2-2|-|16|TRBD1
TGTGCCAGCAGCCCCCCAGGGGGAAAAATCACCGGGGAGCTGTTTTTT
CASSPPGGKITGELFF
>TRBV5-3|TRBJ2-3|few|17|-
TGTGCCAGAAGCTTGGCTTACCCCCGGGACTCCACAGATACGCAGTATTTT
CARSLAYPRDSTDTQYF
>TRBV6-8|TRBJ1-1|-|14|-
TGTGCCAGCAGTTACAGGAGTCCCGGGACTGAAGCTTTCTTT
CASSYRSPGTEAFF
>TRBV11-3|TRBJ2-5|-|17|TRBD2
TGTGCCAGCAGCCCGCAGGGGACTAGCGGTTCTCAAGAGACCCAGTACTTC
CASSPQGTSGSQETQYF
>TRBV19|TRBJ2-1|-|16|TRBD2
TGTGCCAGTATCGATCCGCGGGGGGCCGGCTACAATGAGCAGTTCTTC
CASIDPRGAGYNEQFF
>TRBV9|TRBJ2-7|few|14|-
TGTGCCAGCAGCGTAGGCGGGGGCGCCTACGAGCAGTACTTC
CASSVGGGAYEQYF
>TRBV6-8|TRBJ1-5|large|15|-
TGTGCCAGCAGCGACCCCCCGGACTCCAGTCAGCCCCAGCATTTT
CASSDPPDSSQPQHF
>TRBV19|TRBJ1-3|-|17|TRBD1
TGTGCCAGTAGTTCTCCCGGGACAGGGAACTCTGGAAACACCATATATTTT
CASSSPGTGNSGNTIYF
>TRBV4-1|TRBJ1-2|few|16|-
TGCGCCAGCAGCCAAGACGGGAGGTCGGTGGATGATGGCTACACCTTC
CASSQDGRSVDDGYTF
>TRBV6-8|TRBJ2-2|-|15|-
TGTGCCAGCAGCCCGCCCCGAGACAGCACCGGGGAGCTGTTTTTT
CASSPPRDSTGELFF
>TRBV15|TRBJ1-1|few|15|-
TGTGCCACCAGCAGATCCCGGACAGCGAACACTGAAGCTTTCTTT
CATSRSRTANTEAFF
>TRBV11-3|TRBJ1-1|few|15|-
TGTGCCAGCAGCTTAGGACAGCTGGGTAGCACTGAAGCTTTCTTT
CASSLGQLGSTEAFF
>TRBV6-8|TRBJ2-3|few|12|TRBD1
TGTGCCAGCAAGACAGGGGAGGATACGCAGTATTTT
CASKTGEDTQYF
>TRBV7-6|TRBJ2-7|medium-sized|15|TRBD2
TGTGCTAGCAGCTTTGGTTCTAGCGGGGTTGGCGAGCAGTACTTC
CASSFGSSGVGEQYF
>TRBV19|TRBJ1-5|few|13|-
TGTGCCAGTAGTATAGCGGGCAATCAGCCCCAGCATTTT
CASSIAGNQPQHF
>TRBV18|TRBJ2-1|-|13|-
TGTGCCAGCTCACCACTTCCCCGCGATGAGCAGTTCTTC
CASSPLPRDEQFF
>TRBV9|TRBJ2-3|few|15|-
TGTGCCAGCAGCGTAGGCAACAGCTTCACAGATACGCAGTATTTT
CASSVGNSFTDTQYF
>TRBV7-4|TRBJ2-7|medium-sized|13|TRBD1
TGTGCCAGCAGCTTAGGGACAGGGTACGAGCAGTACTTC
CASSLGTGYEQYF
>TRBV11-1|TRBJ1-5|medium-sized|16|-
TGTGCCAGCAGCCCCACAGGGAGTTGGGGCAATCAGCCCCAGCATTTT
CASSPTGSWGNQPQHF
>TRBV28|TRBJ1-1|few|14|-
TGTGCCAGCAGTTTATACCGGACGGACACTGAAGCTTTCTTT
CASSLYRTDTEAFF
>TRBV11-3|TRBJ2-5|few|14|TRBD2
TGTGCCAGCAGCCCCCGGGAGGGTGTAGAGACCCAGTACTTC
CASSPREGVETQYF
>TRBV23-1|TRBJ2-3|few|15|-
TGCGCCAGCAGTCCATCGGGGCAGTGCACAGATACGCAGTATTTT
CASSPSGQCTDTQYF
>TRBV28|TRBJ2-1|-|14|-
TGTGCCAGCAGAACGGGGACCTCCTACAATGAGCAGTTCTTC
CASRTGTSYNEQFF
>TRBV28|TRBJ1-5|-|15|TRBD1
TGTGCCAGCAGTTTCCCGACAGGGGAGAGGCAGCCCCAGCATTTT
CASSFPTGERQPQHF
>TRBV19|TRBJ1-1|-|13|-
TGTGCCAGTAGTATTGGACGGAACACTGAAGCTTTCTTT
CASSIGRNTEAFF
>TRBV7-1|TRBJ2-7|-|14|-
TGTGCCAGCAGCCAAGACGGGAGCTCCTACGAGCAGTACTTC
CASSQDGSSYEQYF
>TRBV6-8|TRBJ2-1|few|14|-
TGTGCCAGCAGTTACTCGGGGCCGGACAATGAGCAGTTCTTC
CASSYSGPDNEQFF
>TRBV30|TRBJ1-5|-|13|-
TGTGCCTGGAGTTCCGAAGGGGAACAGCCCCAGCATTTT
CAWSSEGEQPQHF
>TRBV11-3|TRBJ1-2|few|16|-
TGTGCCAGCAGCCAAGGAGATGGGGGGACTAACTATGGCTACACCTTC
CASSQGDGGTNYGYTF
>TRBV11-3|TRBJ2-7|medium-sized|14|TRBD1
TGTGCCAGCAGTCGGGACAGGGGGTTCAACGAGCAGTACTTC
CASSRDRGFNEQYF
>TRBV15|TRBJ2-5|-|15|TRBD2
TGTGCCACCAGCAGAGTACCAGCGGGGCAAGAGACCCAGTACTTC
CATSRVPAGQETQYF